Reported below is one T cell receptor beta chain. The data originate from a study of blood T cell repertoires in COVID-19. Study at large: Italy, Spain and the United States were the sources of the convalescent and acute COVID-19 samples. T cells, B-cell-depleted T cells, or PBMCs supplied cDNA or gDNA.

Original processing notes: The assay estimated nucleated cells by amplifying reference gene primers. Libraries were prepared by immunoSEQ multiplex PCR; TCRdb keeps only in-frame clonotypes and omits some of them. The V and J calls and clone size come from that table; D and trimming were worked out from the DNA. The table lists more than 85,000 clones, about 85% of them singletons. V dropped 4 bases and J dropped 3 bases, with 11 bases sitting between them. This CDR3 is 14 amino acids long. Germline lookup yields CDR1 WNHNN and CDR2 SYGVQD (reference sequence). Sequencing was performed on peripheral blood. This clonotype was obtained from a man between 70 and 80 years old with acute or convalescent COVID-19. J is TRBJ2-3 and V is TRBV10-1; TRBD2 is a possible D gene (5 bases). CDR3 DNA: TGCGCCAGCAGTGGAGGGTTAACGACAGATACGCAGTATTTT. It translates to CASSGGLTTDTQYF.